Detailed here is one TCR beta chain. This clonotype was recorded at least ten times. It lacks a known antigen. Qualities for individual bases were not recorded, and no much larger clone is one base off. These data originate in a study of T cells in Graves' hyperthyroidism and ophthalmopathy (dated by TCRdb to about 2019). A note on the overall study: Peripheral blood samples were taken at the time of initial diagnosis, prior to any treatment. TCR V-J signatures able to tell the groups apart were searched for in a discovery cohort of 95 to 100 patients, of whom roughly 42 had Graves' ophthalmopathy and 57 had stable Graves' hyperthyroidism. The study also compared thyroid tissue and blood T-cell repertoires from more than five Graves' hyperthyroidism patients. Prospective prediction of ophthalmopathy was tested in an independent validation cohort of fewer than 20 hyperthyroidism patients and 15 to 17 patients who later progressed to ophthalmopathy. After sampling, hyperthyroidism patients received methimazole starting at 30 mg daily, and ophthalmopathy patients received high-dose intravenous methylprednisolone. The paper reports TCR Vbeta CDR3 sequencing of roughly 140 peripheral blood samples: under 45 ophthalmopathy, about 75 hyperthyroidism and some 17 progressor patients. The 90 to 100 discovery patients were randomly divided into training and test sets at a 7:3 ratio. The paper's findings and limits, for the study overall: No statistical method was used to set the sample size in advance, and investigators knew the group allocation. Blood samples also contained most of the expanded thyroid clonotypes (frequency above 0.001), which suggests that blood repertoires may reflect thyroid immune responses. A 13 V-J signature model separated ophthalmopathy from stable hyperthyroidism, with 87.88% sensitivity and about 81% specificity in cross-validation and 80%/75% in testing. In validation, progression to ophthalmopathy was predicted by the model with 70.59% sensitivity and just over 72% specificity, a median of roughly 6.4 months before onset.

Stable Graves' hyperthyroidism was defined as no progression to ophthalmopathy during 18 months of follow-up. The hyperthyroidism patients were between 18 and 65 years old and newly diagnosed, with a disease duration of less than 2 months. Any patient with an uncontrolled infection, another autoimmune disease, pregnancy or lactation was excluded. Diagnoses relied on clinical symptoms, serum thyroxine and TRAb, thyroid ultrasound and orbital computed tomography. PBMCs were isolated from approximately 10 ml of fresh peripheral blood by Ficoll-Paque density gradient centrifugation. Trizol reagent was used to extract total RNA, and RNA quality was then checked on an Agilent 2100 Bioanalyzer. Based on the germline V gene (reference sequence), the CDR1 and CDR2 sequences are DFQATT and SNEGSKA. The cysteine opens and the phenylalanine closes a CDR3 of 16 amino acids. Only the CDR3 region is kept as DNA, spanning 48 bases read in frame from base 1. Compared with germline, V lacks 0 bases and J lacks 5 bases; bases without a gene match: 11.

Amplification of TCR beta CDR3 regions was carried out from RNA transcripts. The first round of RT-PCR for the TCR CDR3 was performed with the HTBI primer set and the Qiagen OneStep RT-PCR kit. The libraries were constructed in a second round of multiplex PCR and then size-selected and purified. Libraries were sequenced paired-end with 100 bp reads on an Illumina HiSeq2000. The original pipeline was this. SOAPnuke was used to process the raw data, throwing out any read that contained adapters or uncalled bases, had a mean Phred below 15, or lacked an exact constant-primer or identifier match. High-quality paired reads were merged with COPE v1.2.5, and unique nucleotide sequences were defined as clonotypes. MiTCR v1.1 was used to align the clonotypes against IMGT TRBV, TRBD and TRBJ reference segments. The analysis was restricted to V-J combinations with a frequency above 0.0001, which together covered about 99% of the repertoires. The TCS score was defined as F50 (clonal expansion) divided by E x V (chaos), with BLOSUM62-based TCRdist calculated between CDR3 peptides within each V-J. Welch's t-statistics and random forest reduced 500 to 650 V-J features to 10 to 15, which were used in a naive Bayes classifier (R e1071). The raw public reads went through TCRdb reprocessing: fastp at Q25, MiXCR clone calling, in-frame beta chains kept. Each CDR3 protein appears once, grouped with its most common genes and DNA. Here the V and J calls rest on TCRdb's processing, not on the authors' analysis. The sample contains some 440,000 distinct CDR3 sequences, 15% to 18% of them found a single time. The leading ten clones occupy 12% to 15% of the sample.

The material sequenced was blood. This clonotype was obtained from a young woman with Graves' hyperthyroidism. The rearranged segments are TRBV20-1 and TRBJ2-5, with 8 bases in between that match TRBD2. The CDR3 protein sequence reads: CSARDLAGGAIETQYF. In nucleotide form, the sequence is TGCAGTGCTAGAGACCTGGCCGGGGGGGCCATTGAGACCCAGTACTTC.